This T cell receptor beta chain was sequenced in a study of blood T cell repertoires in COVID-19. Turning to the study itself: From the United States, Italy and Spain came samples of acute and convalescent COVID-19.

TCRdb's copy holds only in-frame clones and misses some; the assay was immunoSEQ multiplex PCR. The sample carries approximately 250,000 clones, 85% to 90% recorded once. Recruits, aged roughly 18 to 100 years, lived in 25 or so US areas. Cohorts were based on clinical histories the participants reported. Trimming stripped 1 base from V and 7 bases from J, with 14 bases between. The CDR3 runs to 15 residues. The germline CDR1 and CDR2 sequences are LNHDA and SQIVND (reference sequence). The V call is TRBV19, the J call TRBJ2-1; no reliable D call. The sequence derives from a woman aged 25 to 39 with acute COVID-19. Sequences were obtained from PBMCs or T cells enriched from blood (not recorded which). The CDR3, as DNA: TGTGCCAGTAGTATAGTTGGAGATGGTGGTAATGAGCAGTTCTTC. It specifies CASSIVGDGGNEQFF.